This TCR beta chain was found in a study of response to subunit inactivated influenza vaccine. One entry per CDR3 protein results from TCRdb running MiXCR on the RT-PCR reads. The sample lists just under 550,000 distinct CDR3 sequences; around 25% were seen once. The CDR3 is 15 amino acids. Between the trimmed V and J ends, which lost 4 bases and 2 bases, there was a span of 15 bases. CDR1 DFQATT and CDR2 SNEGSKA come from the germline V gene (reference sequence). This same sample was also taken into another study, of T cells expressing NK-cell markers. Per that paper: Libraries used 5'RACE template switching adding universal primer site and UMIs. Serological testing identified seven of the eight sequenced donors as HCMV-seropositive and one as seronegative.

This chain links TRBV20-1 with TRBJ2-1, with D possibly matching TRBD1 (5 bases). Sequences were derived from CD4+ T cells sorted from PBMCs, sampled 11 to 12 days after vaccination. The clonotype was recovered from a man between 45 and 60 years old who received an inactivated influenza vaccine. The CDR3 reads CSAIFSGFAYNEQFF. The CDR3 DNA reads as TGCAGTGCTATCTTCTCAGGGTTCGCCTACAATGAGCAGTTCTTC.